The entry below gives a single T cell receptor (beta chain) sequence along with its context. Its antigen is as yet unknown. The source of the sample is a study of Ad26.COV2.S vaccination and SARS-CoV-2 variants. Study information: Participants got Ad26.COV2.S intramuscularly, once or twice 56 days apart.

Points from the study as a whole: Comparability of non-spike TCR breadth was observed across vaccine and placebo recipients.

The CDR3 extends over 12 amino acids. Trimming removed 1 base from V and 12 bases from J, with 10 bases in between. Per the germline V gene, CDR1 is MGHRA and CDR2 is YSYEKL. Clones were sequenced by immunoSEQ multiplex PCR, and TCRdb holds only the in-frame ones, with some missing. This sample yields 350,000 to 450,000 clones, of which around 92% are seen a single time; approximately 1.7% belongs to the top ten. Described treatment: 15 to 20 received Ad26.COV2.S at low or high dose, single or two shots; about 5 received placebo; per-sample allocation not given. Sampling was done on day 63 after the first vaccine or placebo injection.

This receptor was obtained from a person aged 18-60 years who received the Ad26.COV2.S COVID-19 vaccine or a placebo. The chain recombines TRBV4-1 with TRBJ2-1; D is possibly TRBD1 or TRBD2 (5 bases each). The sample was peripheral blood, taken in a trial of Ad26.COV2.S vaccine versus placebo. The DNA for the CDR3 is TGCGCCAGCAGCCAAGCCCCGGGACCGCAGTTCTTC. The encoded protein is CASSQAPGPQFF.